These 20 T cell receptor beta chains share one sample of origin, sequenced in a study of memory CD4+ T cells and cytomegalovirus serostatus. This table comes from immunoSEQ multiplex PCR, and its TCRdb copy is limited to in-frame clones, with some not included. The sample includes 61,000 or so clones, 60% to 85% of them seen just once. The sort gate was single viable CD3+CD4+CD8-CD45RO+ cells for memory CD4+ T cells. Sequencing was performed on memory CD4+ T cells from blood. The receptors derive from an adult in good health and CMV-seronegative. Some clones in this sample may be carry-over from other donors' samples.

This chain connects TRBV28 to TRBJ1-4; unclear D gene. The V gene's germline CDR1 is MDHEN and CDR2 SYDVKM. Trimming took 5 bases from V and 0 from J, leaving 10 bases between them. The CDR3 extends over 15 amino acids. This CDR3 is CASSPPHATNEKLFF. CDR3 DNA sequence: TGTGCCAGCAGTCCCCCTCATGCAACTAATGAAAAACTGTTTTTT.

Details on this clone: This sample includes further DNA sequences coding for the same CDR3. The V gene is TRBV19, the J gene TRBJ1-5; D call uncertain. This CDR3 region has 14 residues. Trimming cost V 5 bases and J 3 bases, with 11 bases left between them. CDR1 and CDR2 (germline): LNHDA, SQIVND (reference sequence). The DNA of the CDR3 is TGTGCCAGTAGTCCGCCAGGCTTCAATCAGCCCCAGCATTTT. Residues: CASSPPGFNQPQHF.

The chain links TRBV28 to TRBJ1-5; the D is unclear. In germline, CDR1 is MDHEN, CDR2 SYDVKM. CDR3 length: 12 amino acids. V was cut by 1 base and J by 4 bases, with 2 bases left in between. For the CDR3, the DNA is TGTGCCAGCAGTTTATTTAATCAGCCCCAGCATTTT. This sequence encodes CASSLFNQPQHF.

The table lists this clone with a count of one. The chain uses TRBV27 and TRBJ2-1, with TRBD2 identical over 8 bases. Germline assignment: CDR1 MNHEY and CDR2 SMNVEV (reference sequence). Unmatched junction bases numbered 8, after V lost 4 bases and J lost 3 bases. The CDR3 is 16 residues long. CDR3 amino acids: CASSSAGGAFYNEQFF. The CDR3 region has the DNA TGTGCCAGCAGTTCCGCGGGAGGAGCGTTCTACAATGAGCAGTTCTTC.

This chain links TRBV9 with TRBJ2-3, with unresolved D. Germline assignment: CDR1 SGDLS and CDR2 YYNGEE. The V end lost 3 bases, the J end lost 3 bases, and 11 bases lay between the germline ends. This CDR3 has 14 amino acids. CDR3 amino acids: CASSGRSRTDTQYF. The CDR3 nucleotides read TGTGCCAGCAGCGGGCGGTCCCGTACAGATACGCAGTATTTT.

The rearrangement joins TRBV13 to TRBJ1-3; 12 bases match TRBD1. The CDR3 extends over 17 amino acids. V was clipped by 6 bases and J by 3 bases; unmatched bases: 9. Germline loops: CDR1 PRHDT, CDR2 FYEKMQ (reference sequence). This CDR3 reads CASSLGQGAADGNTIYF. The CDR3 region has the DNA TGTGCCAGCAGTTTGGGACAGGGGGCTGCGGATGGAAACACCATATATTTT. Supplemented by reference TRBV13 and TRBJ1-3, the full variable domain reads AAGVIQSPRHLIKEKRETATLKCYPIPRHDTVYWYQQGPGQDPQFLISFYEKMQSDKGSIPDRFSAQQFSDYHSELNMSSLELGDSALYFCASSLGQGAADGNTIYFGEGSWLTVV.

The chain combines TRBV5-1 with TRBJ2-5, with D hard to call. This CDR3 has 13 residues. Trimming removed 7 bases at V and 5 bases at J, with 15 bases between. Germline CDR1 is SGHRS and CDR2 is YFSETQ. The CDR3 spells CASFGETQETQYF. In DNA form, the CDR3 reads TGCGCCAGCTTTGGGGAAACCCAGGAGACCCAGTACTTC. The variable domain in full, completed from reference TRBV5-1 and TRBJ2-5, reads KAGVTQTPRYLIKTRGQQVTLSCSPISGHRSVSWYQQTPGQGLQFLFEYFSETQRNKGNFPGRFSGRQFSNSRSEMNVSTLELGDSALYLCASFGETQETQYFGPGTRLLVL.

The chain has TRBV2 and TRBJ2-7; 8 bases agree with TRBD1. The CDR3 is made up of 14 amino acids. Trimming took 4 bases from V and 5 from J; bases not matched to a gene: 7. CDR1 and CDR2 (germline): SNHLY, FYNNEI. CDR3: CASSVDRVKDEQYF. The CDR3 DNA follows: TGTGCCAGCAGTGTGGACAGGGTTAAGGACGAGCAGTACTTC.

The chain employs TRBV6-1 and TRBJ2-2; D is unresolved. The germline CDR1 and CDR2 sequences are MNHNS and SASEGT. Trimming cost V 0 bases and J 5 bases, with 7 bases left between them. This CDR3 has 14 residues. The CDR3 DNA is TGTGCCAGCAGTGAAGCGTCTACGACCGGGGAGCTGTTTTTT. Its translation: CASSEASTTGELFF.

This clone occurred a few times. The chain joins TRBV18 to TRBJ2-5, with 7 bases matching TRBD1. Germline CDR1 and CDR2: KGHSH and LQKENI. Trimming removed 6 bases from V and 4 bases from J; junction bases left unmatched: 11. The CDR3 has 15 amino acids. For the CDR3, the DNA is TGTGCCAGCTCCCCCCAACAGGGGTCGGCAGAGACCCAGTACTTC. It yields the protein CASSPQQGSAETQYF.

CDR3 sequence reads: CASSRDRNTGELFF. The CDR3 DNA is TGTGCCAGCTCCCGGGACAGGAACACCGGGGAGCTGTTTTTT. The chain recombines TRBV18 with TRBJ2-2; 7 bases match TRBD1. Germline CDR1 is KGHSH and CDR2 is LQKENI. Trimming cost V 6 bases and J 1 base; bases outside gene matches: 2. The CDR3 loop spans 14 amino acids.

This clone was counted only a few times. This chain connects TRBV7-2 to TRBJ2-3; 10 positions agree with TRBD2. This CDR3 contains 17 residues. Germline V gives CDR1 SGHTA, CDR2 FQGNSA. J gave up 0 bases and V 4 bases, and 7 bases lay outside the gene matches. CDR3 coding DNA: TGTGCCAGCAGCTCCAGGACTAGCGGCGCTAGCACAGATACGCAGTATTTT. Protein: CASSSRTSGASTDTQYF.

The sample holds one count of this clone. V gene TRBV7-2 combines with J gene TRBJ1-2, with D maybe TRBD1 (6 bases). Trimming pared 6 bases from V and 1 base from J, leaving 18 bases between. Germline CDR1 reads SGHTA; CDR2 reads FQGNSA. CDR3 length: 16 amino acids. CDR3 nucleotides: TGTGCCAGCAGAGTTGGGACACCCCGGCTTAACTATGGCTACACCTTC. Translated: CASRVGTPRLNYGYTF.

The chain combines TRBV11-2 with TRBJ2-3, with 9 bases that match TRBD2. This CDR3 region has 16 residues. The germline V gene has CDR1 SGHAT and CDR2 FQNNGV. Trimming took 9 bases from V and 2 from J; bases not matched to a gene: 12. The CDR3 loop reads CASTLLAGVTTDTQYF. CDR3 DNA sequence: TGTGCCAGTACCCTGTTAGCGGGGGTAACCACAGATACGCAGTATTTT.

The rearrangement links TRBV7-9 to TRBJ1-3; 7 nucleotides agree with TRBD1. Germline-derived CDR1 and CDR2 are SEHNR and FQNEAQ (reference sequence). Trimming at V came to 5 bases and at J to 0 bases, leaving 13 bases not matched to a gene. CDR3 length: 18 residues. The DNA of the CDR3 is TGTGCCAGCAGCGGGGGGTTGGGACAGCCTCCCTCTGGAAACACCATATATTTT. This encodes CASSGGLGQPPSGNTIYF. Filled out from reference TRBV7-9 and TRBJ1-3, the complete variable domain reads DTGVSQNPRHKITKRGQNVTFRCDPISEHNRLYWYRQTLGQGPEFLTYFQNEAQLEKSRLLSDRFSAERPKGSFSTLEIQRTEQGDSAMYLCASSGGLGQPPSGNTIYFGEGSWLTVV.

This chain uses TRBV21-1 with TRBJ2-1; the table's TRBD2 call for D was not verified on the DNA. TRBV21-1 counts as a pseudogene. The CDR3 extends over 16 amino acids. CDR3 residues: CASSTWGTSGYNEQFF. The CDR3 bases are TGTGCCAGCAGCACATGGGGGACTAGCGGTTACAATGAGCAGTTCTTC.

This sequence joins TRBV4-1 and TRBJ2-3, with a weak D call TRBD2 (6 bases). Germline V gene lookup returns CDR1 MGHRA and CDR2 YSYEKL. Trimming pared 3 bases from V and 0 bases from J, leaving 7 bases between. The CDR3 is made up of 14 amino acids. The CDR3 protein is CASSQAGSTDTQYF. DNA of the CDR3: TGCGCCAGCAGCCAGGCGGGGAGCACAGATACGCAGTATTTT.

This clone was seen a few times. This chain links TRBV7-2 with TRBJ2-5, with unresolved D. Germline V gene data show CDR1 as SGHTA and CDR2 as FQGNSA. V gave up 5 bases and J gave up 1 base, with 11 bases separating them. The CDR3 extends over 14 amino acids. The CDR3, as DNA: TGTGCCAGCAGCATGAGCCCTGCCCAAGAGACCCAGTACTTC. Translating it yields CASSMSPAQETQYF.

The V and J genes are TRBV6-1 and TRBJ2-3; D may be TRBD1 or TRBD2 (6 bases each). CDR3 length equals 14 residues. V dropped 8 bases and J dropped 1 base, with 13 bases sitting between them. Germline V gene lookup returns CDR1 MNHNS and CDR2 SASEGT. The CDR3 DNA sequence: TGTGCCAGCTCATTTAGGGGGGGCACAGATACGCAGTATTTT. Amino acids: CASSFRGGTDTQYF.

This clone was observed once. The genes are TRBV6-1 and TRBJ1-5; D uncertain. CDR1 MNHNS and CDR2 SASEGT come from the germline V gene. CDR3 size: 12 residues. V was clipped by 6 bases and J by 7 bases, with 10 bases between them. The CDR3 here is CASRTSPQPQHF. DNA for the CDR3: TGTGCCAGCAGGACGTCCCCGCAGCCCCAGCATTTT.